These 20 T cell receptor beta chains originate from one sample sequenced in a study of blood T cell repertoires in COVID-19. Repertoires were generated with immunoSEQ multiplex PCR, while TCRdb's copy carries only in-frame clones and drops some. The sample has over 40,000 clones; just over 90% are singletons. The sample consisted of peripheral blood. The receptors were gathered from a man aged 65 to 85 with acute or convalescent COVID-19.

The chain carries TRBV5-1 and TRBJ2-2, with TRBD1 matching over 10 bases. Germline V gene sequence: CDR1 SGHRS, CDR2 YFSETQ. V dropped 6 bases and J dropped 5; count of bases not matched to a gene: 10. The CDR3 loop spans 16 amino acids. The DNA for the CDR3 is TGCGCCAGCACCACCCCGGGACAGGGGTATACCGGGGAGCTGTTTTTT. Translation gives CASTTPGQGYTGELFF.

The chain links TRBV5-1 to TRBJ1-2; 7 nucleotides line up with TRBD1. The germline gives CDR1 SGHRS, CDR2 YFSETQ. The CDR3 runs to 13 residues. The trim removed 5 bases at V and 4 bases at J, leaving 5 bases unmatched. CDR3 amino acids: CASRGDSLYGYTF. In nucleotides, the CDR3 is TGCGCCAGCAGAGGGGACAGCCTCTATGGCTACACCTTC.

The genes are TRBV11-2 and TRBJ2-3; a weak D match, TRBD2 (6 bases). The germline gives CDR1 SGHAT, CDR2 FQNNGV. CDR3 length: 15 residues. V lost 6 bases and J 2 bases, leaving 15 bases between the germline ends. This chain's CDR3 is CASSSGDLHTDTQYF. The CDR3 DNA is TGTGCCAGCAGTTCTGGGGACTTACACACAGATACGCAGTATTTT.

The CDR3 DNA reads TGTGCCAGCAGCTTAGCGGCTAGCGGGGGGGCCCGTACGCAGTATTTT. Translation: CASSLAASGGARTQYF. V and J are TRBV7-2 and TRBJ2-3, with 12 nucleotides matching TRBD2. The CDR3 contains 16 residues. V was clipped by 0 bases and J by 8 bases; unmatched bases: 6. The germline V gene has CDR1 SGHTA and CDR2 FQGNSA.

On this clone itself: The junction differs from germline at one of its ends, possibly a read error. The chain combines TRBV6-5 with TRBJ2-7; 10 nucleotides align to TRBD2. The V gene's germline CDR1 is MNHEY and CDR2 SVGAGI. The CDR3 is 11 residues long. The CDR3 here is CASSLTSGATF. The CDR3 DNA reads as TGTGCCAGCAGCCTAACTAGCGGGGCTACCTTC.

The chain uses TRBV28 and TRBJ2-5; the match to TRBD2 covers 14 bases. There are 17 residues in the CDR3. V lost 5 bases to trimming and J lost 2 bases; unmatched junction nucleotides: 7. Germline values: CDR1 MDHEN, CDR2 SYDVKM. In DNA, the CDR3 is TGTGCCAGCAGTCCCCGTAGACTAGCGGGGGGGCAAGAGACCCAGTACTTC. Protein product: CASSPRRLAGGQETQYF.

This clone has only one observation. This sequence joins TRBV5-4 and TRBJ1-3; D is possibly TRBD1 (6 bases). Looked up from germline, CDR1 is SGHNT and CDR2 is YYREEE (reference sequence). V shed 2 bases and J shed 4 bases, with 10 bases lying between them. The CDR3 loop spans 14 amino acids. The CDR3 region is CASSFQGTGNTIYF. The CDR3 DNA reads TGTGCCAGCAGCTTTCAAGGGACAGGAAACACCATATATTTT.

This chain connects TRBV28 to TRBJ2-6, with D perhaps TRBD1 (6 bases). CDR3 size: 15 residues. Germline V gives CDR1 MDHEN, CDR2 SYDVKM. V was trimmed by 7 bases and J by 4 bases, leaving 14 bases between them. CDR3 residues: CASTAPGAGANVLTF. CDR3 bases: TGTGCCAGCACGGCACCAGGGGCGGGGGCCAACGTCCTGACTTTC.

This sequence joins TRBV5-1 and TRBJ2-2; 9 bases map to TRBD1. V shed 4 bases, J shed 0 bases, and the junction held 4 bases outside the gene matches. Germline V lookup: CDR1 SGHRS, CDR2 YFSETQ. This CDR3 is 16 amino acids long. CDR3 bases: TGCGCCAGCAGCATAACAGGGGGCACGAACACCGGGGAGCTGTTTTTT. Its translation is CASSITGGTNTGELFF.

The J gene is TRBJ1-2, the V gene TRBV28; 7 bases match TRBD1. Germline V lookup: CDR1 MDHEN, CDR2 SYDVKM. J gave up 4 bases and V 5 bases, and 25 bases lay outside the gene matches. The CDR3 spans 20 residues. Here the CDR3 reads CASSDLGRSDREARGYGYTF. CDR3 sequence (DNA): TGTGCCAGCAGTGACTTGGGGCGGTCAGACAGGGAGGCTCGGGGCTATGGCTACACCTTC.

The chain couples TRBV5-1 to TRBJ2-2; 8 nucleotides align to TRBD1. There are 15 residues in the CDR3. V lost 5 bases, J lost 4 bases, and 7 bases stayed unmatched. Per the germline V gene, CDR1 is SGHRS and CDR2 is YFSETQ. The CDR3 nucleotides read TGCGCCAGCAGGGCCTCCGACAGGGGCACCGGGGAGCTGTTTTTT. Translation: CASRASDRGTGELFF.

The chain carries TRBV11-2 and TRBJ2-5; D is unresolved. V was pared by 2 bases and J by 1 base, with 5 bases between. Germline V gives CDR1 SGHAT, CDR2 FQNNGV. This CDR3 is 13 amino acids long. Here the CDR3 DNA reads TGTGCCAGCAGCTTATGGGCCCAAGAGACCCAGTACTTC. Its translation: CASSLWAQETQYF.

In the case of this clone: Compared with germline, one end of the junction differs, possibly owing to a read error. J is TRBJ2-3 and V is TRBV30; 9 bases are a match to TRBD2. The CDR3 is 14 residues long. Per germline, CDR1 GTSNPN and CDR2 SVGIG (reference sequence). CDR3 nucleotides: TGTGCCTGGAGGGATAGCGGGAGCAAAGATACGCAGTATTTT. It yields the protein CAWRDSGSKDTQYF. Combining the CDR3 with reference TRBV30 and TRBJ2-3 gives the whole variable domain SQTIHQWPATLVQPVGSPLSLECTVEGTSNPNLYWYRQAAGRGLQLLFYSVGIGQISSEVPQNLSASRPQDRQFILSSKKLLLSDSGFYLCAWRDSGSKDTQYFGPGTRLTVL.

The chain links TRBV6-6 to TRBJ1-6; 7 nucleotides agree with TRBD1. The germline V gene has CDR1 MNHNY and CDR2 SVGAGI (reference sequence). The CDR3 sequence is 15 residues long. The V segment lost 6 bases and the J segment 4 bases; nucleotides outside the gene matches: 6. The CDR3 loop is CASRKTGDYNSPLHF. For the CDR3, the DNA is TGTGCCAGCAGGAAAACAGGGGATTATAATTCACCCCTCCACTTT.

The gene calls are TRBV11-2 and TRBJ2-1, with D maybe TRBD2 (5 bases). The length of the CDR3 is 16 residues. Germline values: CDR1 SGHAT, CDR2 FQNNGV. Trimming removed 1 base at V and 4 bases at J, with 14 bases between. The CDR3 bases are TGTGCCAGCAGCTTAGGAGGGCCCACCTCTTACAATGAGCAGTTCTTC. This translates into CASSLGGPTSYNEQFF.

V usage is TRBV3-1 (or the pseudogene TRBV3-2) and J usage is TRBJ1-5; D not certain. Germline V gene sequence: CDR1 LGHDT, CDR2 YNNKEL (reference sequence). The CDR3 length is 15 residues. Trimming removed 1 base at V and 2 bases at J, with 9 bases between. CDR3 residues: CASSQGGVGNQPQHF. The CDR3 bases are TGTGCCAGCAGCCAAGGTGGAGTTGGCAATCAGCCCCAGCATTTT.

In its sample, this clone was seen once. The rearrangement links TRBV6-5 to TRBJ1-1; 7 bases fit TRBD1. The CDR3 loop spans 15 amino acids. Losses at the gene ends were 5 bases for V and 0 bases for J; bases not matched to a gene: 6. Germline assignment: CDR1 MNHEY and CDR2 SVGAGI. CDR3 bases: TGTGCCAGCAGTACCGGGACAGCGATGAACACTGAAGCTTTCTTT. It yields the protein CASSTGTAMNTEAFF.

The chain recombines TRBV7-3 with TRBJ2-2, with 11 bases matching TRBD2. The CDR3 length is 15 residues. CDR1 and CDR2 from the germline V gene are SGHTA and FQGTGA. The V segment lost 4 bases and the J segment 5 bases; nucleotides outside the gene matches: 3. The CDR3 loop reads CASSSGLAGTGELFF. Here the CDR3 DNA reads TGTGCCAGCAGCTCAGGACTAGCGGGTACCGGGGAGCTGTTTTTT.

The rearrangement joins TRBV7-2 to TRBJ2-7, with TRBD2 matching over 12 bases. The CDR3 covers 17 residues. Germline CDR1 SGHTA, CDR2 FQGNSA. J lost 3 bases, V lost 2 bases, and 8 bases had no gene match. The CDR3 region is CASSLSAGLAGFYEQYF. The CDR3 bases are TGTGCCAGCAGCTTATCGGCGGGACTAGCGGGCTTCTACGAGCAGTACTTC.

V is TRBV5-6 and J is TRBJ1-1; 7 bases align to TRBD1. With 3 bases clipped from V and 3 bases from J, the junction kept 5 bases outside the gene matches. CDR1 is SGHDT, CDR2 YYEEEE, per germline. The CDR3 length is 14 residues. CDR3 sequence: CASSWGTADTEAFF. The CDR3 bases are TGTGCCAGCAGCTGGGGGACAGCTGACACTGAAGCTTTCTTT.